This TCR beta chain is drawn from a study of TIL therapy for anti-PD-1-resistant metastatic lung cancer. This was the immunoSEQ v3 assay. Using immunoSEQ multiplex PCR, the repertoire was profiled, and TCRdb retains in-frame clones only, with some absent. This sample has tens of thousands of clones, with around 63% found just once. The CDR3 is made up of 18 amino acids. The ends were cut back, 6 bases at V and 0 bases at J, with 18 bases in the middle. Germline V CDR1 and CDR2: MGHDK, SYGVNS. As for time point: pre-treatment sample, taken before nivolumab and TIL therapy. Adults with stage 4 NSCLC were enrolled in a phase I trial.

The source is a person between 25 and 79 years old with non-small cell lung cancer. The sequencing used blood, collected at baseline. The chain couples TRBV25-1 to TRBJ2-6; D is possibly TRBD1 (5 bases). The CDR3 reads CASSDTGPPRSGANVLTF. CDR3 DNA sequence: TGTGCCAGCAGCGATACAGGTCCCCCCCGCTCTGGGGCCAACGTCCTGACTTTC.